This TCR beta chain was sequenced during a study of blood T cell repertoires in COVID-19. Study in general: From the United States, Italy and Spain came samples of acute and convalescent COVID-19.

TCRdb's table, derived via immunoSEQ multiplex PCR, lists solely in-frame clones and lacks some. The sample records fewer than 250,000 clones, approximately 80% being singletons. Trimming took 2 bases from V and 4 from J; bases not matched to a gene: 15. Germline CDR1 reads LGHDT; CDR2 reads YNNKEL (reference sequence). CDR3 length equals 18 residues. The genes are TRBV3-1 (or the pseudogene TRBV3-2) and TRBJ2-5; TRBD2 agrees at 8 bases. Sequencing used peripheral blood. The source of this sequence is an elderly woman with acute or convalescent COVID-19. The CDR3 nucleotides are TGTGCCAGCAGCCAACGGTCTAGCGGGCGCCGGAAGGGAGAGACCCAGTACTTC. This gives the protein CASSQRSSGRRKGETQYF.